This T cell receptor beta chain came from a study of T cells after yellow fever vaccination. Study-level results: High-abundance clonotypes from the bulk population could contaminate FACS-sorted repertoires.

This clonotype was detected only a few times. Its antigen remains unknown. TCRdb re-called the 5' RACE reads through MiXCR, storing one row per CDR3 protein. The table lists some 300,000 distinct CDR3 sequences, about 7.8% of them singletons. V dropped 1 base and J dropped 6 bases, with 16 bases sitting between them. This CDR3 contains 15 residues. Germline assignment: CDR1 SGHTA and CDR2 FQGNSA. This TCR was recovered from a man aged 18 to 30 who received the YFV17D yellow fever vaccine. Here the sequenced sample was PBMCs, taken approximately 40 days after the first yellow fever vaccination. This chain joins TRBV7-2 and TRBJ2-7; tentatively, D is TRBD1 (7 bases). The DNA for the CDR3 is TGTGCCAGCAGCTTAGTGGGGCAGGGGGGACCCGAGCAGTACTTC. It encodes CASSLVGQGGPEQYF.